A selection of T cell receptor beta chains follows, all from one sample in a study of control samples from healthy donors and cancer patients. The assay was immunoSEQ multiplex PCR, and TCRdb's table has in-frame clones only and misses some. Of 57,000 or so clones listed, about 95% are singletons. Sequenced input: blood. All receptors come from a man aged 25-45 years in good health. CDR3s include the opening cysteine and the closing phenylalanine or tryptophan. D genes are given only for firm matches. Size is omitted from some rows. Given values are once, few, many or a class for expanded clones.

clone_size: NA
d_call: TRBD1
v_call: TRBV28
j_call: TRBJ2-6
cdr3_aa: CASRLTRGQRSSGANVLTF
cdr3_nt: TGTGCCAGCAGACTTACCAGGGGACAGCGAAGCTCTGGGGCCAACGTCCTGACTTTC

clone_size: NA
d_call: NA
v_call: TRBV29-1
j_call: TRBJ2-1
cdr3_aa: CSVVGDYNEQFF
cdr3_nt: TGCAGCGTTGTAGGCGATTACAATGAGCAGTTCTTC

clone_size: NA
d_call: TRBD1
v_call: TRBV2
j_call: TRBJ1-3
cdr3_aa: CASSRQGGNTIYF
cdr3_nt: TGTGCCAGCAGCCGACAGGGTGGAAACACCATATATTTT

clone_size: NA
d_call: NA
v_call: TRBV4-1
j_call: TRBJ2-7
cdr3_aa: CASSQDHNAGTSYEQYF
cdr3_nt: TGCGCCAGCAGCCAAGATCATAATGCGGGGACATCCTACGAGCAGTACTTC

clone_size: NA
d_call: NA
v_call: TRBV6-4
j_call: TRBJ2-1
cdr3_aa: CASSDSSLASEQFF
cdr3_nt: TGTGCCAGCAGTGATTCCTCTTTAGCTAGTGAGCAGTTCTTC

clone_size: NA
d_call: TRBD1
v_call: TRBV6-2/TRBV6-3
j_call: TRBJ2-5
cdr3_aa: CASSYSFQGAQGFETQYF
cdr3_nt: TGTGCCAGCAGTTACTCATTTCAGGGGGCGCAGGGGTTTGAGACCCAGTACTTC

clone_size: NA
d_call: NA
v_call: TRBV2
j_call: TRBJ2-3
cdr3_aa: CASSEVGTNTDTQYF
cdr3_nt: TGTGCCAGCAGTGAAGTTGGGACCAACACAGATACGCAGTATTTT

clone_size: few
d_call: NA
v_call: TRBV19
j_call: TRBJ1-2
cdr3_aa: CASSKRDGQPGFYGYTF
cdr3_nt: TGTGCCAGTAGTAAGAGGGATGGACAGCCCGGCTTCTATGGCTACACCTTC

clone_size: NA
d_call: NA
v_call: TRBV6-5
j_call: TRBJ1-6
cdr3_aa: CASNARENNSPLHF
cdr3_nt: TGTGCCAGCAACGCCCGGGAAAATAATTCACCCCTCCACTTT

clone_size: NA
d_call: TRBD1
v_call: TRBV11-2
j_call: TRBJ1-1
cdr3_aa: CASSWGTGRAEAFF
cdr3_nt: TGTGCCAGCAGCTGGGGGACAGGGAGGGCTGAAGCTTTCTTT

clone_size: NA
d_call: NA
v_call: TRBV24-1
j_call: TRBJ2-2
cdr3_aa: CATGGGEYTGELFF
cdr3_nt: TGTGCCACCGGGGGCGGGGAGTACACCGGGGAGCTGTTTTTT

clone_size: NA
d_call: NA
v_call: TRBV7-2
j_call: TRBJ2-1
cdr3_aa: CASSFTENNEQFF
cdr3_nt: TGTGCCAGCAGCTTTACAGAAAACAATGAGCAGTTCTTC

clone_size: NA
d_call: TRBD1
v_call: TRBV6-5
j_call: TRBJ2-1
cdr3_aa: CASSYRTGGAGNEQFF
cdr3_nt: TGTGCCAGCAGTTACCGCACAGGGGGTGCTGGCAATGAGCAGTTCTTC

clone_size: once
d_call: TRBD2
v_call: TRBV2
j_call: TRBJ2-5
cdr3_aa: CASSEYGGGAETQYF
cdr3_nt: TGTGCCAGCAGTGAATACGGCGGGGGGGCTGAGACCCAGTACTTC

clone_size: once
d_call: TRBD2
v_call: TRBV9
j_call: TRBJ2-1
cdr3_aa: CASSLTSGGGFSYNEQFF
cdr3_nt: TGTGCCAGCAGCCTAACTAGCGGAGGGGGGTTCTCCTACAATGAGCAGTTCTTC

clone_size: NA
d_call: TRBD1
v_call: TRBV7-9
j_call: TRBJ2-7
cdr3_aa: CASSAQDRETYEQYF
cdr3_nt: TGTGCCAGCAGCGCCCAGGACAGGGAGACCTACGAGCAGTACTTC

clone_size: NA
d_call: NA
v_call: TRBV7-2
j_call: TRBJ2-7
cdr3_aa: CASSLEGGQSYEQYF
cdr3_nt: TGTGCCAGCAGCTTAGAAGGAGGACAGTCCTACGAGCAGTACTTC

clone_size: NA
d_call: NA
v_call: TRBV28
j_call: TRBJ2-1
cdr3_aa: CASSFVGRASSYNEQFF
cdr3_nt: TGTGCCAGCAGTTTCGTCGGTCGTGCGAGCTCCTACAATGAGCAGTTCTTC

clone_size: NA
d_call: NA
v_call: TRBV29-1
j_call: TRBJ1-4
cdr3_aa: CSVARGGTNEKLFF
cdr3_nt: TGCAGCGTTGCCAGGGGAGGAACTAATGAAAAACTGTTTTTT

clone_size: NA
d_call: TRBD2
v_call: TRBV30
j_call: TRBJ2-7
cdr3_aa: CAWSGLAGGLSEQYF
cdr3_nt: TGTGCCTGGAGTGGACTAGCGGGGGGGTTGAGTGAGCAGTACTTC

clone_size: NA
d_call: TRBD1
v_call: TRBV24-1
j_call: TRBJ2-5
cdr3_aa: CATSVPTGLNQETQYF
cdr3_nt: TGTGCCACCAGTGTCCCGACAGGGCTCAACCAAGAGACCCAGTACTTC

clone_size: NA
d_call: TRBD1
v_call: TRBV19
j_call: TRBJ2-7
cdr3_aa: CASSPPDRATPYEQYF
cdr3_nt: TGTGCCAGTAGCCCCCCGGACAGGGCAACGCCCTACGAGCAGTACTTC

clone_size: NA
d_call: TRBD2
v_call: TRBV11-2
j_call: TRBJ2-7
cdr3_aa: CASGGGVGAYEQYF
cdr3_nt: TGTGCCAGCGGCGGGGGGGTAGGAGCCTACGAGCAGTACTTC

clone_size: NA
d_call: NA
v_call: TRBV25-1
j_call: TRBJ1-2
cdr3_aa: CASSEFHGYTF
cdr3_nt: TGTGCCAGCAGTGAATTCCATGGCTACACCTTC

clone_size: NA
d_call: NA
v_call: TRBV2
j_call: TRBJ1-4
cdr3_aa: CATHGGGAQREKLFF
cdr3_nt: TGTGCCACTCATGGAGGGGGAGCACAACGGGAAAAACTGTTTTTT

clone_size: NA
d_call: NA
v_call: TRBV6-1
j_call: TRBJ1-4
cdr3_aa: CASSLDGINEKLFF
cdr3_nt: TGTGCCAGCAGTTTGGACGGAATTAATGAAAAACTGTTTTTT

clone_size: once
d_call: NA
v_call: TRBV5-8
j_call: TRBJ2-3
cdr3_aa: CASSLAPTDTQYF
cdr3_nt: TGTGCCAGCAGCTTGGCGCCCACAGATACGCAGTATTTT

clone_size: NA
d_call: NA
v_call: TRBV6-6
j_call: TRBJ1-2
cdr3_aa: CASSPRDNYGYTF
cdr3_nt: TGTGCCAGCAGTCCCAGGGATAACTATGGCTACACCTTC

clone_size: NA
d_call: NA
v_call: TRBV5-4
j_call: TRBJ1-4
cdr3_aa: CASSLAGREKLFF
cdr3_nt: TGTGCCAGCAGCCTGGCCGGGCGAGAAAAACTGTTTTTT

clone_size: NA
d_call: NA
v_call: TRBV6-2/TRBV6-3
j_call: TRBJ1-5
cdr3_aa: CASSPGDGRGQPQHF
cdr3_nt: TGTGCCAGCAGCCCAGGGGATGGGCGAGGTCAGCCCCAGCATTTT

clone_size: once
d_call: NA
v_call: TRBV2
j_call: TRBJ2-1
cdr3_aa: CASRGGVYNEQFF
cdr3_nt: TGTGCCAGCAGGGGGGGTGTCTACAATGAGCAGTTCTTC

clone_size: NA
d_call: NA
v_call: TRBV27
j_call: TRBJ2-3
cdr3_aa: CASSSGSGADTQYF
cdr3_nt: TGTGCCAGCAGTTCGGGCAGCGGTGCAGATACGCAGTATTTT

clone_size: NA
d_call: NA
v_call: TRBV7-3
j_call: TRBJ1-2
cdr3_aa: CASSSQGNYGYTF
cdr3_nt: TGTGCCAGCAGCTCCCAGGGGAACTATGGCTACACCTTC

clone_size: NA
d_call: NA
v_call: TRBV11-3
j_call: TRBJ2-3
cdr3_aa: CASSSLNTDTQYF
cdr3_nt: TGTGCCAGCAGCTCCTTGAACACAGATACGCAGTATTTT

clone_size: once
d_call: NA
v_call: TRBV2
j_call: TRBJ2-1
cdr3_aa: CASSYVGPGLRVRNEQFF
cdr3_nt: TGTGCCAGCAGCTACGTCGGACCGGGACTCCGGGTCAGGAATGAGCAGTTCTTC

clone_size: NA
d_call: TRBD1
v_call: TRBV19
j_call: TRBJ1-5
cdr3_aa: CASSTGTASNQPQHF
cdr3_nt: TGTGCCAGTAGTACAGGGACAGCCAGCAATCAGCCCCAGCATTTT

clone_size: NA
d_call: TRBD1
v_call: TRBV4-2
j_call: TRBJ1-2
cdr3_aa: CASTSPGQPFYGYTF
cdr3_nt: TGTGCCAGCACCTCTCCGGGACAGCCTTTCTATGGCTACACCTTC

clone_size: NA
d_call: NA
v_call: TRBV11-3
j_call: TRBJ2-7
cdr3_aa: CASSLGGGVGEQYF
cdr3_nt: TGTGCCAGCAGCTTAGGGGGCGGGGTTGGCGAGCAGTACTTC

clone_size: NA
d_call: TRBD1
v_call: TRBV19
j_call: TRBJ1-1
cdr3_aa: CASSTGGGTEAFF
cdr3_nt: TGTGCCAGTAGTACAGGGGGAGGGACTGAAGCTTTCTTT

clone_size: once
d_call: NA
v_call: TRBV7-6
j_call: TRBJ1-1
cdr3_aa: CASSLNLDPNTEAFF
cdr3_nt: TGTGCCAGCAGCTTAAATTTAGACCCTAACACTGAAGCTTTCTTT

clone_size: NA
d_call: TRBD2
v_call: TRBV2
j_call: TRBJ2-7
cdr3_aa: CASRFLAGGPGYEQYF
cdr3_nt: TGTGCCAGCAGGTTCCTAGCGGGAGGGCCGGGCTACGAGCAGTACTTC

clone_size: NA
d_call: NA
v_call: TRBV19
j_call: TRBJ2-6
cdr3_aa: CASSLGGANVLTF
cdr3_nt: TGTGCCAGTAGCCTCGGTGGGGCCAACGTCCTGACTTTC

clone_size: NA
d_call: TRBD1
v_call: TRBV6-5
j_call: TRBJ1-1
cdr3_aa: CASSRRDSEAFF
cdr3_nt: TGTGCCAGCAGCCGCCGGGACAGTGAAGCTTTCTTT

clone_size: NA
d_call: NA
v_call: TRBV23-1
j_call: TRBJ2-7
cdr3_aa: CASSLSPTYEQYF
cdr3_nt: TGCGCCAGCAGTCTTTCCCCCACTTACGAGCAGTACTTC

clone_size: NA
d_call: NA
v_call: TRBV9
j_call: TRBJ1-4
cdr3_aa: CASSVTETNEKLFF
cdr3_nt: TGTGCCAGCAGCGTCACAGAGACTAATGAAAAACTGTTTTTT

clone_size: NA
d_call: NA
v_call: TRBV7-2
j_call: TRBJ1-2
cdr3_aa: CASSLFGGDNGYTF
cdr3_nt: TGTGCCAGCAGCTTATTTGGGGGGGACAATGGCTACACCTTC

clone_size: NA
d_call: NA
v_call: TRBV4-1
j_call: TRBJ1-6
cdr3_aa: CASSQEVTEVGSPLHF
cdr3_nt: TGCGCCAGCAGCCAAGAGGTTACCGAGGTTGGGTCACCCCTCCACTTT

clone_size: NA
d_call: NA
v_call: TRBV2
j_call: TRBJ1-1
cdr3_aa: CASRPPQRLNTEAFF
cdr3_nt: TGTGCCAGCAGACCACCACAGAGATTAAACACTGAAGCTTTCTTT

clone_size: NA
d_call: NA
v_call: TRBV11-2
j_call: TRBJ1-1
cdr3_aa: CASSLYNTEAFF
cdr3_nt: TGTGCCAGCAGCTTATACAACACTGAAGCTTTCTTT

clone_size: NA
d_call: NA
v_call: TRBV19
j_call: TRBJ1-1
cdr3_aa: CASSIAGMNTEAFF
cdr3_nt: TGTGCCAGTAGTATAGCGGGAATGAACACTGAAGCTTTCTTT

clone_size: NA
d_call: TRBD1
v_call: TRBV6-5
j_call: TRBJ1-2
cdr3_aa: CASSYSGTGTYGYTF
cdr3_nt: TGTGCCAGCAGTTACTCCGGGACAGGTACCTATGGCTACACCTTC

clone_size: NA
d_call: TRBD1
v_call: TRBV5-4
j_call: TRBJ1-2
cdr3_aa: CASSTETGGDYGYTF
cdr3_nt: TGTGCCAGCAGCACCGAGACAGGGGGAGACTATGGCTACACCTTC

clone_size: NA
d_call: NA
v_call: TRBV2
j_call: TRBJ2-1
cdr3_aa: CASSEWEEQFF
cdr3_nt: TGTGCCAGCAGTGAGTGGGAGGAGCAGTTCTTC

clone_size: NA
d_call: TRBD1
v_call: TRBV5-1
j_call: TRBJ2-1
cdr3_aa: CASSSGQGGNEQFF
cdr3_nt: TGCGCCAGCAGCTCGGGACAGGGAGGCAATGAGCAGTTCTTC

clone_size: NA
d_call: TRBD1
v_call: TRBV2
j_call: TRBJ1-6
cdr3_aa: CASSGDRFESEVGNSPLHF
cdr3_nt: TGTGCCAGCAGTGGGGACAGGTTTGAATCCGAAGTGGGCAATTCACCCCTCCACTTT

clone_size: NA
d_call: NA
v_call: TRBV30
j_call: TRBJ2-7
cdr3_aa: CAWSYGGEQYF
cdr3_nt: TGTGCCTGGAGTTACGGTGGCGAGCAGTACTTC

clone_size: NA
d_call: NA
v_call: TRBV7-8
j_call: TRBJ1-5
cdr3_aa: CASSPGASSNQPQHF
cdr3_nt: TGTGCCAGCAGCCCTGGGGCGAGTAGCAATCAGCCCCAGCATTTT

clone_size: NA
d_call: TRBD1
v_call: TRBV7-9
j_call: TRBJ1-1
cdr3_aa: CASILGQDRGMNTEAFF
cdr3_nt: TGTGCCAGCATCCTTGGACAGGACAGGGGGATGAACACTGAAGCTTTCTTT

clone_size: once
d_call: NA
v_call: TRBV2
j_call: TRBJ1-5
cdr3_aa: CASSGGRDQPQHF
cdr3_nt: TGTGCCAGCAGTGGGGGCAGGGATCAGCCCCAGCATTTT